This T cell receptor beta chain originates from a study of Graves' ophthalmopathy and Graves' hyperthyroidism. This clonotype was observed at least ten times. The antigen is undetermined. Amplification targeted the TCR beta CDR3 regions, with RNA transcripts as the source material. First-round RT-PCR used HTBI primers; second-round multiplex PCR followed. TCRdb re-analysed the multiplex PCR reads in MiXCR, keeping a single row per CDR3 protein. The table shows some 750,000 distinct CDR3 sequences, with 35% to 50% occurring only once. Other autoimmune diseases, uncontrolled infections, pregnancy or lactation led to the exclusion of patients. As diagnostic evidence, clinical symptoms, serum thyroxine, TRAb, thyroid ultrasound and orbital computed tomography were relied upon. The study, taken as a whole, reports: Detection in blood was also observed for most expanded thyroid clonotypes above 0.001 frequency.

The CDR3 sequence is 19 residues long. The germline CDR1 and CDR2 sequences are SGHTS and YDEGEE. V shed 1 base and J 0 bases; nucleotides not matched to a gene: 10. The receptor was isolated from an adult man with Graves' ophthalmopathy. The chain couples TRBV5-8 to TRBJ2-6, with 7 bases matching TRBD1. The sequenced material came from peripheral blood. CDR3 residues: CASSLPTGVGHSGANVLTF. In DNA, the CDR3 is TGTGCCAGCAGCTTGCCTACAGGGGTGGGCCACTCTGGGGCCAACGTCCTGACTTTC.